Presented here are 27 T cell receptor beta chains from one specimen sequenced in a study of cytomegalovirus exposure and HLA in healthy donors. Primers: 60 Vbeta forward and 13 Jbeta reverse. Data came from immunoSEQ multiplex PCR; TCRdb stores just in-frame clones and leaves some out. The sample lists approximately 160,000 clones; roughly 80% were seen once. The sequencing input was PBMCs. All receptors come from a human donor in good health.

The rearrangement uses TRBV7-2 and TRBJ2-1; the match to TRBD2 covers 14 bases. With V trimmed by 1 base and J by 11 bases, 1 base remained unmatched. This CDR3 region has 14 residues. CDR1 is SGHTA, CDR2 FQGNSA, per germline. The CDR3 loop reads CASSLGTSGGKQFF. CDR3 coding DNA: TGTGCCAGCAGCTTAGGGACTAGCGGGGGGAAGCAGTTCTTC.

The J gene is TRBJ1-4, the V gene TRBV20-1; D is undetermined. Germline CDR1 reads DFQATT; CDR2 reads SNEGSKA (reference sequence). The CDR3 is made up of 11 amino acids. Trimming took 4 bases from V and 9 from J, leaving 9 bases between them. CDR3 in DNA: TGCAGTGCTACCGATGGGCAAAAACTGTTTTTT. Its translation is CSATDGQKLFF.

The CDR3 protein is CASSPRTSMNTEAFF. The CDR3 nucleotides read TGTGCCAGCAGCCCGCGGACATCAATGAACACTGAAGCTTTCTTT. The chain joins TRBV13 to TRBJ1-1, with D maybe TRBD1 (5 bases). Germline V gene data show CDR1 as PRHDT and CDR2 as FYEKMQ (reference sequence). The V gene lost 5 bases and the J gene lost 0 bases, with 13 bases spanning the gap. The CDR3 sequence is 15 residues long.

The V call is TRBV12-5, the J call TRBJ1-4, with D unclear. This CDR3 comprises 13 residues. The germline V and J ends were trimmed by 6 bases and 3 bases, with 8 bases remaining between them. Germline-derived CDR1 and CDR2 are LGHNT and FRNRAP. This CDR3 is CASGLRPNEKLFF. CDR3 nucleotide sequence: TGTGCTAGTGGCCTCAGGCCTAATGAAAAACTGTTTTTT.

This clone occurred a few times. The chain is built from TRBV4-1 and TRBJ2-1; 7 positions agree with TRBD2. Germline trimming cut 1 base from V and 14 bases from J; bases unmatched to any gene: 5. Looked up from germline, CDR1 is MGHRA and CDR2 is YSYEKL. The CDR3 consists of 12 residues. In DNA form, the CDR3 reads TGCGCCAGCAGCCAAGGGGAGCGGGGAGAGTTCTTC. Amino acid sequence: CASSQGERGEFF.

CDR3 coding DNA: TGCAGCGCTGGACAGGGAGTAGGCTACGAGCAGTACTTC. Translation: CSAGQGVGYEQYF. The V and J genes are TRBV29-1 and TRBJ2-7; TRBD1 matches at 8 bases. CDR1 is SQVTM and CDR2 is ANQGSEA in the germline V gene. The CDR3 loop spans 13 amino acids. Trimming cost V 7 bases and J 3 bases; bases outside gene matches: 8.

This rearrangement joins TRBV29-1 to TRBJ2-1; tentatively, D is TRBD2 (6 bases). Germline loops: CDR1 SQVTM, CDR2 ANQGSEA. Deletions cut 6 bases from V and 7 bases from J, with 16 bases between. The CDR3 covers 13 residues. CDR3 nucleotide sequence: TGCAGCGTCGGATTGGACTATCTGAATGAGCAGTTCTTC. Translating it yields CSVGLDYLNEQFF.

The chain is built from TRBV11-1 and TRBJ1-1; a possible D gene is TRBD1 (6 bases). The germline V gene has CDR1 SGHAT and CDR2 FQDESV (reference sequence). This CDR3 has 16 residues. The ends were cut back, 2 bases at V and 1 base at J, with 14 bases in the middle. DNA of the CDR3: TGTGCCAGCAGCTTAATCCTACAGGGCTCGAACACTGAAGCTTTCTTT. Its protein is CASSLILQGSNTEAFF.

This clone was detected only a few times. The rearrangement links TRBV11-3 to TRBJ1-4, with 9 bases identical to TRBD1. Germline loops: CDR1 SGHNT, CDR2 YENEEA. There are 15 residues in the CDR3. J was trimmed by 5 bases and V by 5 bases; bases with no gene match: 6. Here the CDR3 DNA reads TGTGCCAGCAGCCCCAACAGGGGGCTGAATGAAAAACTGTTTTTT. It is translated as CASSPNRGLNEKLFF.

This rearrangement joins TRBV7-8 to TRBJ2-3; the match to TRBD1 covers 8 bases. Germline V gene sequence: CDR1 SGHVS, CDR2 FQNEAQ. With 1 base clipped from V and 2 bases from J, the junction kept 8 bases outside the gene matches. The CDR3 runs 17 residues. CDR3 sequence: CASSLDSRQGITDTQYF. The CDR3 DNA follows: TGTGCCAGCAGCTTAGATTCCCGACAGGGGATCACAGATACGCAGTATTTT.

The V and J genes are TRBV7-6 and TRBJ1-1, with D hard to call. The CDR3 covers 14 residues. V was cut by 1 base and J by 8 bases, with 14 bases left in between. Germline V lookup: CDR1 SGHVS, CDR2 FNYEAQ. The CDR3 DNA is TGTGCCAGCAGCTTAGGCCCCGACGGGGAAGAAGCTTTCTTT. It encodes CASSLGPDGEEAFF.

The genes are TRBV2 and TRBJ2-2; 7 positions match TRBD1. The length of the CDR3 is 15 residues. V lost 5 bases, J lost 2 bases, and 5 bases stayed unmatched. Per the germline V gene, CDR1 is SNHLY and CDR2 is FYNNEI. The CDR3 loop is CASSPGTANTGELFF. CDR3 coding DNA: TGTGCCAGCAGTCCCGGGACAGCAAACACCGGGGAGCTGTTTTTT.

In this sample, this clone turned up once. The chain recombines TRBV5-6 with TRBJ2-7, with D possibly being TRBD1 (5 bases). This CDR3 has 14 residues. Germline-derived CDR1 and CDR2 are SGHDT and YYEEEE. V lost 2 bases to trimming and J lost 6 bases, with 15 bases between them. The CDR3 DNA sequence: TGTGCCAGCAGCTTAGGAAAGGGGCGTAGCGAGCAGTACTTC. It yields the protein CASSLGKGRSEQYF.

The V gene is TRBV5-1, the J gene TRBJ1-2; possibly TRBD1 for D (6 bases). The CDR3 covers 13 residues. Germline CDR1 and CDR2: SGHRS and YFSETQ. With 7 bases removed from V and 5 bases from J, the gap between germline ends came to 15 bases. CDR3 sequence (DNA): TGCGCCAGCTGTGGGGACACTGGGTATGGCTACACCTTC. As protein: CASCGDTGYGYTF.

The chain combines TRBV18 with TRBJ2-7; 7 bases match TRBD1. The V and J ends lost 2 bases and 2 bases, in that order; junction bases with no gene match: 6. Germline V CDR1 and CDR2: KGHSH, LQKENI. This CDR3 has 15 amino acids. CDR3 nucleotide sequence: TGTGCCAGCTCACCAATAGGGGACAGCACCTACGAGCAGTACTTC. It encodes CASSPIGDSTYEQYF.

This chain links TRBV19 with TRBJ1-1; no firm D call. Germline-derived CDR1 and CDR2 are LNHDA and SQIVND (reference sequence). V lost 3 bases to trimming and J lost 3 bases, with 11 bases between them. The CDR3 has 14 residues. The CDR3 sequence is CASSIQSGDTEAFF. Here the CDR3 DNA reads TGTGCCAGTAGTATTCAGTCCGGGGACACTGAAGCTTTCTTT.

The rearrangement uses TRBV5-6 and TRBJ1-6, with 10 nucleotides matching TRBD1. This CDR3 has 16 residues. Trimming at V came to 4 bases and at J to 9 bases, leaving 10 bases not matched to a gene. The germline CDR1 and CDR2 sequences are SGHDT and YYEEEE. Here the CDR3 DNA reads TGTGCCAGCAGCAAAAGGACAGGGGGATCTTTTTCACCCCTCCACTTT. Translation gives CASSKRTGGSFSPLHF.

The chain recombines TRBV5-4 with TRBJ1-4; 8 nucleotides match TRBD1. CDR3 length: 12 amino acids. Germline V CDR1 and CDR2: SGHNT, YYREEE (reference sequence). The V segment lost 3 bases and the J segment 13 bases; nucleotides outside the gene matches: 5. In DNA form, the CDR3 reads TGTGCCAGCAGCTCAGGGGGCGCGGGACTGTTTTTT. It encodes CASSSGGAGLFF.

The chain employs TRBV11-2 and TRBJ2-2, with 8 bases matching TRBD2. Germline CDR1 SGHAT, CDR2 FQNNGV. The CDR3 covers 16 residues. The ends lost 2 bases at V and 5 bases at J; junction bases unmatched: 7. CDR3 in DNA: TGTGCCAGCAGCTTAACGGCGGGGGGAGGGACCGGGGAGCTGTTTTTT. Residues: CASSLTAGGGTGELFF.

The chain joins TRBV6-5 to TRBJ1-6; TRBD1 matches 7 bases. CDR1 and CDR2 (germline): MNHEY, SVGAGI. The length of the CDR3 is 14 residues. Trimming cost V 2 bases and J 7 bases; bases outside gene matches: 2. This chain's CDR3 is CASSYGTANSPLHF. The CDR3 DNA follows: TGTGCCAGCAGTTACGGGACAGCAAATTCACCCCTCCACTTT.

The chain has TRBV25-1 and TRBJ2-3; D not resolved. V shed 1 base and J shed 1 base, with 6 bases lying between them. Germline values: CDR1 MGHDK, CDR2 SYGVNS. The CDR3 totals 14 residues. CDR3: CASSESSGTDTQYF. The CDR3 coding sequence is TGTGCCAGCAGTGAATCATCAGGCACAGATACGCAGTATTTT.

The genes are TRBV5-4 and TRBJ2-5; a weak D match, TRBD1 (5 bases). Germline CDR1 is SGHNT and CDR2 is YYREEE (reference sequence). This CDR3 spans 13 amino acids. V was shortened by 6 bases and J by 1 base, with 10 bases between the two germline ends. CDR3 sequence reads: CASKKGPQETQYF. CDR3 in DNA: TGTGCCAGCAAAAAGGGGCCCCAAGAGACCCAGTACTTC.

This clone was counted only a few times. The chain joins TRBV2 to TRBJ1-6; a possible D gene is TRBD1 (6 bases). There are 16 residues in the CDR3. Germline CDR1 and CDR2: SNHLY and FYNNEI. Trimming shortened V by 9 bases and J by 9 bases, and 24 bases separated the two germline ends. The CDR3 bases are TGTGCCAGTTCCCTACACCCAGGACAGCGGGGTTCACCCCTCCACTTT. Protein product: CASSLHPGQRGSPLHF.

V is TRBV6-6 and J is TRBJ1-2, with D tentatively TRBD1 (5 bases). V was trimmed by 5 bases and J by 5 bases, leaving 15 bases between them. CDR1 is MNHNY, CDR2 SVGAGI, per germline (reference sequence). The CDR3 covers 14 residues. CDR3 loop: CASSAFQGGYGYTF. The CDR3 DNA reads TGTGCCAGCAGTGCGTTCCAGGGAGGATATGGCTACACCTTC.

The rearrangement uses TRBV4-1 and TRBJ1-2, with a possible D match to TRBD1 (5 bases). Germline lookup yields CDR1 MGHRA and CDR2 YSYEKL. The CDR3 extends over 16 amino acids. V gave up 1 base and J gave up 2 bases, with 14 bases separating them. Here the CDR3 reads CASSQAGQGGNYGYTF. CDR3 sequence (DNA): TGCGCCAGCAGCCAAGCGGGGCAGGGAGGGAACTATGGCTACACCTTC.

The genes are TRBV6-5 and TRBJ1-1, with a tentative D call TRBD1 (5 bases). The CDR3 consists of 12 residues. Germline CDR1 reads MNHEY; CDR2 reads SVGAGI. Trimming removed 7 bases at V and 6 bases at J, with 12 bases between. In nucleotides, the CDR3 is TGTGCCAGCACCCTGGACACAGCTGAAGCTTTCTTT. Translated: CASTLDTAEAFF.

This chain connects TRBV2 to TRBJ2-5; TRBD1 agrees at 7 bases. CDR3 size: 15 residues. The trim removed 7 bases at V and 4 bases at J, leaving 12 bases unmatched. Germline assignment: CDR1 SNHLY and CDR2 FYNNEI. CDR3 DNA: TGTGCCAGCAACTTTCGAGGGGGCGCCTCAGAGACCCAGTACTTC. Amino acids: CASNFRGGASETQYF.